This T cell receptor beta chain was retrieved from a study of radiation and T cells in renal cell carcinoma. Study-level findings and limits: No pretreatment tumor biopsies were available for baseline clonotypes. From baseline, blood top tumor clonotypes peaked at 2 weeks post-radiation.

Time point reported: blood 2 weeks post-SBRT. As to treatment: 15 Gy SBRT to primary tumor, nephrectomy 4 weeks later. The data were produced by immunoSEQ multiplex PCR, yet TCRdb's version contains in-frame clones alone and is incomplete. The table shows roughly 150,000 clones, with over 80% occurring only once. A note on this clone: As yet, its antigen is unknown.

Germline CDR1 and CDR2: LGHNA and YSLEER. V dropped 4 bases and J dropped 7; count of bases not matched to a gene: 7. The CDR3 is 14 amino acids. The sample consisted of blood, taken from a patient whose treatment included radiotherapy and nephrectomy. This receptor was obtained from a woman aged 50 to 65 with renal cell carcinoma. This rearrangement joins TRBV4-3 to TRBJ2-1; TRBD1 matches 7 bases. CDR3 nucleotide sequence: TGCGCCAGCAGCCCAAACAGGGGCGGGAATGAGCAGTTCTTC. Translating gives CASSPNRGGNEQFF.